This TCR beta chain emerged from a study of regulatory T cells in long-lasting Graves disease. This clonotype was recorded a few times. The sample's time point: newly diagnosed GD, antithyroid drugs for less than 3 months. From PBMCs, RNA was extracted and then used to make the TCR library. The CDR3 contains 16 residues. The germline V gene has CDR1 SGHTA and CDR2 FQGNSA. J lost 6 bases, V lost 1 base, and 3 bases had no gene match. With iRepertoire HTBI primers and Arm-PCR of CDR3 regions, TCR beta libraries were built. In TCRdb, the multiplex PCR reads were re-called with MiXCR into one record per CDR3 protein. The sample yields 350,000 to 450,000 distinct CDR3 sequences, approximately 15% seen once. These data were likewise used in another study, on T cells in Graves' hyperthyroidism and ophthalmopathy.

This sequence was found in a woman aged 35 to 49 with Graves disease. The chain recombines TRBV7-2 with TRBJ2-3; 14 bases map to TRBD2. This specimen was peripheral blood mononuclear cells (PBMCs), taken at new diagnosis, from a patient treated with antithyroid drugs. CDR3 sequence: CASSLDGTSGSDTQYF. The CDR3 region has the DNA TGTGCCAGCAGCTTAGATGGGACTAGCGGGAGCGATACGCAGTATTTT. The whole variable domain, remainder taken from reference TRBV7-2 and TRBJ2-3, is GAGVSQSPSNKVTEKGKDVELRCDPISGHTALYWYRQSLGQGLEFLIYFQGNSAPDKSGLPSDRFSAERTGGSVSTLTIQRTQQEDSAVYLCASSLDGTSGSDTQYFGPGTRLTVL.